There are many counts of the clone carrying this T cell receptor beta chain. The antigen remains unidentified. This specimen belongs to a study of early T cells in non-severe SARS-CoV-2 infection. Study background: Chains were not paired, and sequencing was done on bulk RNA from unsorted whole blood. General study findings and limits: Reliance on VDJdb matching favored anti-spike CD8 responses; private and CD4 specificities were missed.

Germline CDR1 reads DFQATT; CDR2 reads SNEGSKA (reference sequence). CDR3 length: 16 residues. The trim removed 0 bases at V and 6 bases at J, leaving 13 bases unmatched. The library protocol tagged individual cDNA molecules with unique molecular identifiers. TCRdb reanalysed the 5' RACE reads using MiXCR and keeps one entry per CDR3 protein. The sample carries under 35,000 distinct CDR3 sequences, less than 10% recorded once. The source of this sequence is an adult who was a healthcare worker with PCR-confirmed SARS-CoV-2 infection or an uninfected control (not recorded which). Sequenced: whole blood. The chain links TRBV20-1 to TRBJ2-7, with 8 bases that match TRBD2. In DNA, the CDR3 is TGCAGTGCTAGAGATCAAAGCGGGGGCCCCGGGCCCGAGCAGTACTTC. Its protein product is CSARDQSGGPGPEQYF.